Following are 2 T cell receptor beta chains from one sample sequenced in a study of technical replicates of blood from a few donors. Generated by immunoSEQ multiplex PCR, the TCRdb table keeps only in-frame clones and is missing some. The profile shows approximately 70,000 clones, 95% to 98% of them singletons. Sequences were obtained from T cells isolated from PBMCs. The receptors shown here come from a human donor in good health.

The V call is TRBV5-6, the J call TRBJ1-2; D perhaps matches TRBD1 (6 bases). V dropped 4 bases and J dropped 8 bases, with 18 bases sitting between them. CDR3 length: 14 amino acids. From germline, CDR1 is SGHDT and CDR2 YYEEEE. The CDR3 bases are TGTGCCAGCAGCCCCGACAGGAGAGTTCGGGGCTACACCTTC. Encoded protein: CASSPDRRVRGYTF.

The chain combines TRBV4-2 with TRBJ2-7, with 11 bases fitting TRBD2. Germline-derived CDR1 and CDR2 are LGHNA and YNFKEQ. The CDR3 is made up of 15 amino acids. The J segment lost 0 bases and the V segment lost 4 bases, leaving 2 bases of the junction unmatched. CDR3 sequence reads: CASSPSGGSSYEQYF. The CDR3 nucleotides are TGTGCCAGCAGCCCTAGCGGGGGGAGCTCCTACGAGCAGTACTTC.